A selection of T cell receptor beta chains follows, all from one sample in a study of cytomegalovirus exposure and HLA in healthy donors. Profiled with immunoSEQ multiplex PCR; TCRdb holds only in-frame clones, not every one. Counted here are more than 150,000 clones, over 60% occurring once; the ten biggest clones make up over 12%. Material for sequencing was PBMCs. The receptors were sampled from a middle-aged man in good health and CMV-seropositive. Each CDR3 is given with its conserved first and last residue. Each record gives: J gene, clone size, D gene, V gene, CDR3 protein, CDR3 DNA. The D gene is left open where the match is weak. Where a row states a size, it is once, few, many or the class of an expanded clone; other rows omit it.

>TRBJ2-7|-|TRBD1|TRBV11-2
CASSLDPTGDEQYF
TGTGCCAGCAGCTTAGATCCCACAGGGGACGAGCAGTACTTC
>TRBJ2-7|-|TRBD1|TRBV5-4
CASSLQGNSYEQYF
TGTGCCAGCAGCTTACAGGGGAACTCCTACGAGCAGTACTTC
>TRBJ1-2|few|TRBD1|TRBV28
CASKPGGTYGYTF
TGTGCCAGCAAACCAGGGGGTACCTATGGCTACACCTTC
>TRBJ2-1|-|TRBD1|TRBV5-4
CASSLEGRGLYNEQFF
TGTGCCAGCAGCTTGGAGGGCAGGGGGCTTTACAATGAGCAGTTCTTC
>TRBJ2-3|-|-|TRBV2
CASSERRAVTDTQYF
TGTGCCAGCAGTGAAAGGCGGGCCGTCACAGATACGCAGTATTTT
>TRBJ1-3|-|-|TRBV5-1
CASSHLGGDYGNTIYF
TGCGCCAGCAGCCACCTTGGAGGGGACTACGGAAACACCATATATTTT
>TRBJ2-7|once|-|TRBV29-1
CSVSSSIGSYEQYF
TGCAGCGTCTCCTCTAGTATAGGTTCCTACGAGCAGTACTTC
>TRBJ2-4|-|-|TRBV19
CASSPGEFAKNIQYF
TGTGCCAGTAGTCCGGGGGAGTTCGCCAAAAACATTCAGTACTTC
>TRBJ2-3|-|TRBD2|TRBV5-6
CASSGDSGGETDTQYF
TGTGCCAGCAGCGGAGATTCGGGGGGGGAAACAGATACGCAGTATTTT
>TRBJ2-6|-|-|TRBV5-4
CASSLSTGGANVLTF
TGTGCCAGCAGCTTGTCCACAGGTGGGGCCAACGTCCTGACTTTC
>TRBJ2-3|-|-|TRBV19
CASSIDGGWRGSGDTQYF
TGTGCCAGTAGTATAGATGGGGGGTGGAGGGGATCCGGGGATACGCAGTATTTT
>TRBJ1-2|-|-|TRBV6-6
CASSYRGTNYGYTF
TGTGCCAGCAGTTATCGGGGAACTAACTATGGCTACACCTTC
>TRBJ2-7|-|TRBD2|TRBV11-2
CASSLGTSDEQYF
TGTGCCAGCAGCCTCGGGACTAGTGACGAGCAGTACTTC
>TRBJ1-5|-|TRBD1|TRBV18
CASSPQGQGGQPQHF
TGTGCCAGCTCACCACAGGGACAGGGTGGCCAGCCCCAGCATTTT
>TRBJ2-7|once|TRBD2|TRBV4-3
CASSQDLLAGGTNEQYF
TGCGCCAGCAGCCAAGATCTACTAGCGGGGGGTACGAACGAGCAGTACTTC
>TRBJ2-3|-|-|TRBV29-1
CSVDTGATDTQYF
TGCAGCGTTGATACTGGGGCCACAGATACGCAGTATTTT
>TRBJ2-1|-|TRBD2|TRBV11-3
CASSLSGVEQFF
TGTGCCAGCAGCTTAAGCGGGGTTGAGCAGTTCTTC
>TRBJ2-3|-|-|TRBV5-4
CASSPISAHASGSTDTQYF
TGTGCCAGCAGCCCAATCTCCGCGCACGCGAGCGGATCCACAGATACGCAGTATTTT
>TRBJ2-5|-|-|TRBV11-2
CASSFYRAGKTQYF
TGTGCCAGCAGCTTTTACAGGGCAGGAAAGACCCAGTACTTC
>TRBJ1-1|few|TRBD1|TRBV5-6
CASSLRTGEGTEAFF
TGTGCCAGCAGCCTGAGGACAGGAGAAGGCACTGAAGCTTTCTTT
>TRBJ1-1|-|-|TRBV7-2
CASSSGVAAGAFF
TGTGCCAGCAGCTCCGGGGTCGCGGCGGGGGCTTTCTTT
>TRBJ2-1|-|TRBD1|TRBV28
CASSTGGQSSYNEQFF
TGTGCCAGCAGCACAGGGGGTCAGAGCTCCTACAATGAGCAGTTCTTC
>TRBJ2-7|-|TRBD2|TRBV28
CASSPGGAYEQYF
TGTGCCAGCAGCCCGGGGGGGGCCTACGAGCAGTACTTC
>TRBJ2-7|-|TRBD1|TRBV19
CASSIQGAKNEQYF
TGTGCCAGTAGTATCCAGGGGGCGAAGAACGAGCAGTACTTC
>TRBJ2-1|-|TRBD1|TRBV5-8
CASSLEGALWNEQFF
TGTGCCAGCAGCTTAGAGGGGGCGTTATGGAATGAGCAGTTCTTC
>TRBJ1-4|few|-|TRBV19
CATKKGATNEKLFF
TGTGCCACCAAAAAAGGAGCAACTAATGAAAAACTGTTTTTT
>TRBJ1-6|-|-|TRBV5-6
CASSLPNSPLHF
TGTGCCAGCAGCTTGCCAAATTCACCCCTCCACTTT
>TRBJ1-6|few|-|TRBV6-1
CASSVTVNNSPLHF
TGTGCCAGCAGTGTGACAGTGAATAATTCACCCCTCCACTTT
>TRBJ1-2|-|TRBD1|TRBV6-1
CASIRTGTGGGGYTF
TGTGCCAGCATCAGAACCGGGACAGGGGGCGGTGGCTACACCTTC
>TRBJ1-2|-|TRBD1|TRBV30
CAWDETGQNYGYTF
TGTGCCTGGGATGAAACGGGACAGAACTATGGCTACACCTTC
>TRBJ2-7|-|-|TRBV4-3
CASSQEGGGRVEQYF
TGCGCCAGCAGCCAGGAGGGCGGGGGCCGGGTCGAGCAGTACTTC
>TRBJ2-1|-|TRBD2|TRBV10-2
CASSLYILAGVNEQFF
TGCGCCAGCAGTCTCTATATCCTAGCGGGGGTGAATGAGCAGTTCTTC
>TRBJ2-7|-|TRBD1|TRBV2
CASSAGTGGYEQYF
TGTGCCAGCAGTGCCGGGACAGGAGGCTACGAGCAGTACTTC
>TRBJ2-2|-|TRBD1|TRBV5-4
CASSLTGGNGELFF
TGTGCCAGCAGCCTGACAGGGGGCAACGGGGAGCTGTTTTTT
>TRBJ2-7|-|TRBD1|TRBV5-6
CASSSGGSYEQYF
TGTGCCAGCAGCTCAGGGGGCTCCTACGAGCAGTACTTC
>TRBJ1-1|few|-|TRBV27
CASSGRQNTEAFF
TGTGCCAGCAGTGGTCGACAGAACACTGAAGCTTTCTTT
>TRBJ2-6|few|TRBD1|TRBV5-1
CASSWDSSGANVLTF
TGCGCCAGCAGCTGGGACAGCTCTGGGGCCAACGTCCTGACTTTC
>TRBJ2-5|few|-|TRBV28
CASSLSQGLGSVYQETQYF
TGTGCCAGCAGTTTATCCCAGGGACTCGGATCCGTGTACCAAGAGACCCAGTACTTC
>TRBJ1-1|-|TRBD1|TRBV18
CASSPLGGTGGTEAFF
TGTGCCAGCTCACCACTCGGAGGAACAGGGGGTACCGAAGCTTTCTTT
>TRBJ2-2|-|TRBD2|TRBV7-8
CASSYLTSGVGGELFF
TGTGCCAGCAGCTACTTGACTAGCGGGGTTGGCGGGGAGCTGTTTTTT
>TRBJ2-1|-|-|TRBV9
CASSVGGLSYNEQFF
TGTGCCAGCAGCGTAGGTGGGCTTTCCTACAATGAGCAGTTCTTC
>TRBJ2-1|-|-|TRBV28
CASSPRKYNEQFF
TGTGCCAGCAGTCCCAGGAAATACAATGAGCAGTTCTTC
>TRBJ2-2|-|-|TRBV28
CASSPDRNTGELFF
TGTGCCAGCAGTCCCGACAGGAACACCGGGGAGCTGTTTTTT
>TRBJ1-1|-|TRBD1|TRBV11-2
CASSEGTGMFRNTEAFF
TGTGCCAGCAGCGAAGGGACAGGAATGTTTCGGAACACTGAAGCTTTCTTT
>TRBJ1-2|-|-|TRBV6-5
CASSYNRYYGYTF
TGTGCCAGCAGTTACAATCGGTACTATGGCTACACCTTC
>TRBJ2-7|-|TRBD1|TRBV18
CASSDMGQGSEQYF
TGTGCCAGCTCAGATATGGGACAGGGGAGCGAGCAGTACTTC
>TRBJ1-5|-|-|TRBV28
CASSFLTYSNQPQHF
TGTGCCAGCAGTTTTTTGACATATAGCAATCAGCCCCAGCATTTT
>TRBJ2-2|-|TRBD2|TRBV4-2
CASSQDPGLAGTGELFF
TGTGCCAGCAGCCAAGATCCGGGACTAGCGGGGACCGGGGAGCTGTTTTTT
>TRBJ2-5|-|TRBD1|TRBV4-2
CASSQDNNRGLQETQYF
TGTGCCAGCAGCCAAGATAATAACAGGGGGCTTCAAGAGACCCAGTACTTC
>TRBJ1-4|-|TRBD1|TRBV5-6
CASRSFRQGREKLFF
TGTGCCAGCAGGAGTTTTCGACAGGGAAGGGAAAAACTGTTTTTT